Here is one TCR beta chain with its context. This CDR3 comprises 16 residues. From germline, CDR1 is MDHEN and CDR2 SYDVKM. V was shortened by 7 bases and J by 6 bases, with 21 bases between the two germline ends. The sample belongs to a study of cytomegalovirus exposure and HLA in healthy donors. Study in general: As released early, the data held 85 million to 95 million unique TCRs from HLA-typed donors. Of the donors genotyped, 300 to 500 in all, 65% to 90% fell in the Caucasian-associated ancestry cluster.

PCR amplification relied on 60 Vbeta primers (plus 13 Jbeta primers). Profiling relied on immunoSEQ multiplex PCR, and the TCRdb table lists in-frame clones only, not all of them. The top ten clones hold over 3% of a sample with 100,000 or so clones, around 80% of them seen once. The receptor comes from a woman aged 40 to 50 in good health and CMV-seronegative. What was sequenced was PBMCs. This chain connects TRBV28 to TRBJ2-2; possibly TRBD2 for D (6 bases). The CDR3 region is CASIPGGEGRAGELFF. The CDR3 DNA sequence: TGTGCCAGCATCCCCGGGGGTGAGGGGCGCGCCGGGGAGCTGTTTTTT.